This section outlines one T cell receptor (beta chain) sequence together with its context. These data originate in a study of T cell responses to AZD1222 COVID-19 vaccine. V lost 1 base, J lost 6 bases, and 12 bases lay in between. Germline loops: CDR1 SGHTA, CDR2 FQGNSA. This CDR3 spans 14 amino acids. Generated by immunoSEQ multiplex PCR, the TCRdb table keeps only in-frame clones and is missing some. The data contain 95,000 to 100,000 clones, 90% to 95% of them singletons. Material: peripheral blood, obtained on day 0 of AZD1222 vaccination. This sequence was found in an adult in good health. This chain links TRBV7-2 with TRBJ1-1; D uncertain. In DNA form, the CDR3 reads TGTGCCAGCAGCTTAGTCGACGGGATATCTGAAGCTTTCTTT. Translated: CASSLVDGISEAFF.